What follows are 13 T cell receptor beta chains derived from one specimen sequenced in a study of blood T cells in healthy people across ages. For the second PCR, which ran for 7 to 11 cycles, a sample-barcoded 5' primer and a J-beta primer mix were used. TCRdb re-analysed the 5' RACE reads in MiXCR, keeping a single row per CDR3 protein. The repertoire holds roughly 800,000 distinct CDR3 sequences, with approximately 25% as singletons. The same data also went into a second study, on T cells of mothers and their children.

Source material: blood. The receptors stem from a boy aged 10-17 years in good health.

The genes are TRBV3-1 and TRBJ2-7, with D possibly being TRBD1 (5 bases). This CDR3 has 13 residues. Trimming took 5 bases from V and 5 from J, leaving 13 bases between them. Looked up from germline, CDR1 is LGHDT and CDR2 is YNNKEL (reference sequence). This chain's CDR3 is CASSARQPHEQYF. For the CDR3, the DNA is TGTGCCAGCAGCGCACGACAGCCCCACGAGCAGTACTTC.

The rearrangement links TRBV21-1 to TRBJ2-5; the table calls TRBD2, which could not be checked here. TRBV21-1 is a known pseudogene. This CDR3 is built from 17 residues. The CDR3: CASADPRLAVYQETQYF. The DNA for the CDR3 is TGTGCCAGCGCAGACCCTCGACTAGCGGTGTACCAAGAGACCCAGTACTTC.

This clonotype was counted a few times. The J gene is TRBJ2-3, the V gene TRBV12-3 or TRBV12-4; possible D gene TRBD1, 6 bases. The ends were cut back, 4 bases at V and 0 bases at J, with 14 bases in the middle. CDR3 length equals 16 residues. The CDR3 DNA follows: TGTGCCAGCAGTTCGACAGGAGAACCTAGCACAGATACGCAGTATTTT. It codes for CASSSTGEPSTDTQYF.

This clonotype turned up a few times. This chain uses TRBV12-5 with TRBJ2-3, with TRBD2 identical over 16 bases. With 3 bases clipped from V and 4 bases from J, the junction kept 10 bases outside the gene matches. The CDR3 has 19 amino acids. In germline, CDR1 is LGHNT, CDR2 FRNRAP. CDR3 sequence: CASGLIPGTSGGAADTQYF. The CDR3 region has the DNA TGTGCTAGTGGTTTAATCCCCGGGACTAGCGGGGGGGCCGCAGATACGCAGTATTTT.

This clonotype was detected a few times. The V and J genes are TRBV7-2 and TRBJ2-5, with TRBD2 identical over 8 bases. V lost 2 bases to trimming and J lost 4 bases; unmatched junction nucleotides: 3. Germline lookup yields CDR1 SGHTA and CDR2 FQGNSA. The CDR3 is 14 amino acids. The CDR3 bases are TGTGCCAGCAGCTTACGGGGGGGCGTAGAGACCCAGTACTTC. This codes for CASSLRGGVETQYF.

This clonotype was seen only a few times. This chain uses TRBV11-2 with TRBJ2-7; 14 bases align to TRBD2. The V and J ends lost 1 base and 6 bases, in that order; junction bases with no gene match: 5. Germline CDR1 is SGHAT and CDR2 is FQNNGV. The CDR3 loop spans 16 amino acids. This chain's CDR3 is CASSLGLGLAGVEQYF. The CDR3 coding sequence is TGTGCCAGCAGCTTAGGGTTGGGACTAGCGGGAGTCGAGCAGTACTTC.

The chain uses TRBV11-1 and TRBJ2-1; D gene ambiguous. The CDR3 runs 16 residues. V was cut by 4 bases and J by 5 bases, with 18 bases left in between. CDR1 SGHAT and CDR2 FQDESV come from the germline V gene (reference sequence). CDR3 region: CASSSGRARVDNEQFF. The CDR3 DNA follows: TGTGCCAGCAGCTCGGGCCGGGCCCGAGTAGACAATGAGCAGTTCTTC.

The chain recombines TRBV29-1 with TRBJ1-4; no reliable D call. V was clipped by 4 bases and J by 6 bases, with 18 bases between them. CDR3 length: 15 amino acids. The germline CDR1 and CDR2 sequences are SQVTM and ANQGSEA. This chain's CDR3 is CSVGASSSSYEKLFF. CDR3 nucleotides: TGCAGCGTTGGTGCCTCGAGCAGCTCTTATGAAAAACTGTTTTTT.

The chain is built from TRBV14 and TRBJ2-7; TRBD1 might be the D (6 bases). Germline loops: CDR1 SGHDN, CDR2 FVKESK. The CDR3 runs to 15 residues. V lost 2 bases to trimming and J lost 0 bases, with 11 bases between them. CDR3 sequence: CASSQLRGSSYEQYF. The CDR3 nucleotides read TGTGCCAGCAGCCAACTGAGGGGGAGCTCCTACGAGCAGTACTTC.

J is TRBJ2-6 and V is TRBV6-2 or TRBV6-3; no clear D. Per the germline V gene, CDR1 is MNHEY and CDR2 is SVGEGT. This CDR3 is 12 amino acids long. The CDR3 nucleotides are TGTGCTACGGCCTCTGGGGCCAACGTCCTGACTTTC. This gives the protein CATASGANVLTF.

This clonotype was observed at least ten times. The chain has TRBV7-8 and TRBJ2-3; 10 bases are shared with TRBD2. Germline CDR1 reads SGHVS; CDR2 reads FQNEAQ. There are 17 residues in the CDR3. The V gene end was trimmed by 5 bases and the J gene end by 3 bases; junction bases not matched to a gene: 11. The CDR3 loop is CASSPRIPSGSTDTQYF. CDR3 nucleotide sequence: TGTGCCAGCAGCCCCCGAATCCCTAGCGGGAGTACAGATACGCAGTATTTT.

The genes are TRBV9 and TRBJ2-1; TRBD2 aligns across 11 bases. The CDR3 has 15 amino acids. Germline CDR1 SGDLS, CDR2 YYNGEE. Trimming at V came to 4 bases and at J to 5 bases, leaving 5 bases not matched to a gene. Here the CDR3 reads CASSYSGGANNEQFF. CDR3 DNA sequence: TGTGCCAGCAGCTATAGCGGGGGGGCTAACAATGAGCAGTTCTTC.

This clonotype was counted a few times. The chain links TRBV20-1 to TRBJ2-3, with TRBD2 identical over 11 bases. The CDR3 contains 14 residues. Germline loops: CDR1 DFQATT, CDR2 SNEGSKA (reference sequence). V was pared by 0 bases and J by 9 bases, with 5 bases of the junction left unmatched. CDR3 sequence reads: CSARDIAGGYTQYF. The CDR3 DNA reads as TGCAGTGCTAGAGATATAGCGGGGGGGTACACGCAGTATTTT.